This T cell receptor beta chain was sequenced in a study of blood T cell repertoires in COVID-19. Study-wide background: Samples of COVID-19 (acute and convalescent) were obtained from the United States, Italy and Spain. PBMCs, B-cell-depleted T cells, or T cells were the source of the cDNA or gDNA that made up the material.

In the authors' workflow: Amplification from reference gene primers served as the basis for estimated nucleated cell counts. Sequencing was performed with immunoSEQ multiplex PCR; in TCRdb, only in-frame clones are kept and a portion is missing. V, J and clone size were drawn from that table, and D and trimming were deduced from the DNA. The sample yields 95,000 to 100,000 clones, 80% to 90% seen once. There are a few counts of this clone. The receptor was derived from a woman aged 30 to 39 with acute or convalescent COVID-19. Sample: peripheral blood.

The chain's CDR3 is CASSDSGGANEQFF. In DNA form, the CDR3 reads TGTGCCAGCAGTGACAGCGGGGGGGCCAATGAGCAGTTCTTC. The genes are TRBV6-4 and TRBJ2-1; 10 bases are shared with TRBD2. Germline CDR1 MRHNA, CDR2 SNTAGT. V lost 2 bases, J lost 6 bases, and 1 base stayed unmatched. There are 14 residues in the CDR3.